These T cell receptor beta chains were read from a single sample in a study of shared clonotypes between healthy human individuals. Profiled with immunoSEQ multiplex PCR; TCRdb holds only in-frame clones, not every one. Here the sample spans approximately 2,000,000 clones, 85% to 95% being singletons. Material: naive CD4+ T cells from PBMCs. The receptors were gathered from a man aged 18 to 30 in good health. Some clones in this sample may be carry-over from other donors' samples. Both conserved end residues are part of each CDR3. A D gene is named only where the DNA matches it firmly. Expanded clones are given a class, and other clones once, few, many or no size at all.

V gene	clone size	D gene	J gene	CDR3 DNA	CDR3 protein
TRBV15	-	-	TRBJ1-3	TGTGCCACCAGCACACGAGCTGGAAACACCATATATTTT	CATSTRAGNTIYF
TRBV18	-	TRBD2	TRBJ2-3	TGTGCCAGCTCACCTGCAAGCGGGAGCCGCACAGATACGCAGTATTTT	CASSPASGSRTDTQYF
TRBV2	-	-	TRBJ1-1	TGTGCCAGCAGTGACTGGGTTATGAACACTGAAGCTTTCTTT	CASSDWVMNTEAFF
TRBV28	-	-	TRBJ2-3	TGTGCCAGCAGTTTGGGGGTGGGCACAGATACGCAGTATTTT	CASSLGVGTDTQYF
TRBV18	-	-	TRBJ1-1	TGTGCCAGCTCGGCTATGAACACTGAAGCTTTCTTT	CASSAMNTEAFF
TRBV27	once	TRBD2	TRBJ2-1	TGTGCCAGCAGTTCCCGCGGTTCTAGCGGGGGGGGCGATGAGCAGTTCTTC	CASSSRGSSGGGDEQFF
TRBV12-5	once	TRBD1	TRBJ1-2	TGTGCTAGTGGTTTGGTACAGGGGTCGGGCAGGGCTAACTATGGCTACACCTTC	CASGLVQGSGRANYGYTF
TRBV7-7	once	TRBD2	TRBJ2-1	TGTGCCAGCAGCTTAGCTAGCGGGAGGGGCTCCTACAATGAGCAGTTCTTC	CASSLASGRGSYNEQFF
TRBV30	-	-	TRBJ2-7	TGTGCCTGGAATAAGGGGAGCTCCTACGAGCAGTACTTC	CAWNKGSSYEQYF
TRBV27	-	TRBD2	TRBJ2-3	TGTGCCAGCAGTCCTAGCGGTCGCAGCACAGATACGCAGTATTTT	CASSPSGRSTDTQYF
TRBV18	once	-	TRBJ2-7	TGTGCCAGCTCACCAAATACCGGGACGTCGAGTGAGCAGTACTTC	CASSPNTGTSSEQYF
TRBV27	-	TRBD2	TRBJ2-2	TGTGCCAGCAGTTTATCTAGCGGGAGGGCCTCGGCTAGGGTGGCCGGGGAGCTGTTTTTT	CASSLSSGRASARVAGELFF
TRBV7-2	once	-	TRBJ1-1	TGTGCCAGCAGCTCCGGACGAGAGGGTGAAGCTTTCTTT	CASSSGREGEAFF
TRBV5-6	-	TRBD1	TRBJ2-1	TGTGCCAGCAGCCACCCGACAGGGGTGCGGGATGAGCAGTTCTTC	CASSHPTGVRDEQFF
TRBV7-2	once	-	TRBJ1-2	TGTGCCAGCAGCTTAAGTAGCAGGGTCTATGGCTACACCTTC	CASSLSSRVYGYTF
TRBV4-2	-	-	TRBJ2-3	TGTGCCAGCAGCCAAGAAGGGGATACGCAGTATTTT	CASSQEGDTQYF
TRBV2	-	TRBD1	TRBJ1-4	TGTGCCAGTACGACAGGGGGCGGGGTTGAAAAACTGTTTTTT	CASTTGGGVEKLFF
TRBV4-1	-	TRBD1	TRBJ2-7	TGCGCCAGCAGCCAAGCCGGGACAGCCACCTACGAGCAGTACTTC	CASSQAGTATYEQYF
TRBV11-3	-	TRBD1	TRBJ2-7	TGTGCCAGCAGCTCCCGGGACAGGGGCCACGAGCAGTACTTC	CASSSRDRGHEQYF
TRBV5-1	-	-	TRBJ1-3	TGCGCCAGCAGTCTGGGGTTACTCTCTGGAAACACCATATATTTT	CASSLGLLSGNTIYF
TRBV29-1	-	-	TRBJ2-7	TGCAGCGTTGAAACATTCTCCTACGAGCAGCACTTC	CSVETFSYEQHF
TRBV19	-	TRBD2	TRBJ2-2	TGTGCCAGTAATCCCGGGACTAGCGGGAGTCGCACCGGGGAGCTGTTTTTT	CASNPGTSGSRTGELFF
TRBV6-6	-	-	TRBJ1-5	TGTGCCAGCAGAAGATGGATGAATCAGCCCCAGCATTTT	CASRRWMNQPQHF
TRBV6-1	-	TRBD1	TRBJ1-3	TGTGCCAGCAGTGAAGCCACAGGGGGCTCTGGAAACACCATATATTTT	CASSEATGGSGNTIYF
TRBV7-2	-	TRBD1	TRBJ2-7	TGTGCCAGCATCCGAGACAGGGGGCTTCTCTACGAGCAGTACTTC	CASIRDRGLLYEQYF
TRBV5-1	-	-	TRBJ2-7	TGCGCCAGCAGACTCACCGGGCCATTTTACGAGCAGTACTTC	CASRLTGPFYEQYF
TRBV7-2	-	-	TRBJ1-3	TGTGCCAGCAGCTTAACGACAGGCGGGTGGAACACCATATATTTT	CASSLTTGGWNTIYF
TRBV19	-	TRBD1	TRBJ1-2	TGTGCCAGTACCCTCGACAGGGGCCCTAACTATGGCTACACCTTC	CASTLDRGPNYGYTF
TRBV9	-	TRBD1	TRBJ2-3	TGTGCCAGCAGCGTAGGCTACAGGGGGACGGCAGATACGCAGTATTTT	CASSVGYRGTADTQYF
TRBV7-9	-	-	TRBJ2-6	TGTGCCAGTTCGTCTGGAACTGGGGCCAACGTCCTGACTTTC	CASSSGTGANVLTF
TRBV29-1	-	-	TRBJ1-3	TGCAGCGTTGAACGGGGGGCCTCTGGAAACACCATATATTTT	CSVERGASGNTIYF
TRBV28	-	-	TRBJ1-5	TGTGCCAGCAGTTTATCCAGGGTGAACCAGCCCCAGCATTTT	CASSLSRVNQPQHF
TRBV21-1	-	-	TRBJ2-7	TGTGCCAGCAGCAAAGCGGAGGACGGCGAGGAATCCTACGAGCAGTACTTC	CASSKAEDGEESYEQYF
TRBV5-1	-	TRBD1	TRBJ1-1	TGCGCCAGCAGCTTAATTACAGGGGACCAGAACACTGAAGCTTTCTTT	CASSLITGDQNTEAFF
TRBV10-2	-	-	TRBJ1-4	TGCGCCAGCAGTGAGGGAGGGAGGGAAAAACTGTTTTTT	CASSEGGREKLFF
TRBV7-9	-	TRBD1	TRBJ2-6	TGTGCCAGCAGCCCATGGGACGGCCGGCAGGGGGCTGGGGCCAACGTCCTGACTTTC	CASSPWDGRQGAGANVLTF
TRBV19	-	-	TRBJ2-6	TGTGCCAGTAGTCCCCAGCCGGGACAAAGCTCTGGGGCCAACGTCCTGACTTTC	CASSPQPGQSSGANVLTF
TRBV28	once	-	TRBJ2-1	TGTGCCAGCAGTCTCCGACTGCGGGGCTACAATGAGCAGTTCTTC	CASSLRLRGYNEQFF
TRBV30	-	TRBD2	TRBJ2-1	TGTGCCTGGAAATTTCCGGGACTAGCGGGCGATGAGCAGTTCTTC	CAWKFPGLAGDEQFF
TRBV7-6	-	TRBD2	TRBJ2-3	TGTGCCAGCAGCTTAGTAGCGGGCAACACAGATACGCAGTATTTT	CASSLVAGNTDTQYF
TRBV10-3	-	-	TRBJ2-1	TGTGCCAGCGGTACTTATTTCAATGAGCAGTTCTTC	CASGTYFNEQFF
TRBV29-1	once	-	TRBJ2-7	TGCAGCTTCCGGACGGGACCCTACGAGCAGTACTTC	CSFRTGPYEQYF
TRBV28	-	-	TRBJ1-2	TGTGCCGGACTGACAGGAAACTATGGCTACACCTTC	CAGLTGNYGYTF
TRBV5-1	-	TRBD1	TRBJ1-2	TGCGCCAGCAGCTCGGGACAGCTCAACTATGGCTACACCTTC	CASSSGQLNYGYTF
TRBV28	-	-	TRBJ1-5	TGTGCCAGCAGCTACGGACACGAGGGCCAACAGCCCCAGCATTTT	CASSYGHEGQQPQHF
TRBV5-1	-	-	TRBJ2-3	TGCGCCAGCAGCTCCCCCTGGCGGGGTTGGACAGATACGCAGTATTTT	CASSSPWRGWTDTQYF
TRBV28	-	-	TRBJ1-1	TGTGCCAGCAGTTTTACGGGGTCTGAAGCTTTCTTT	CASSFTGSEAFF
TRBV19	-	-	TRBJ1-5	TGTGCCAGTAGTTTGGGGTTCGGCAATCAGCCCCAGCATTTT	CASSLGFGNQPQHF
TRBV5-1	-	-	TRBJ1-2	TGCGCCAGCAGCCTCGGGGGTAGAGGTGGCTACACCTTC	CASSLGGRGGYTF
TRBV6-5	-	-	TRBJ1-4	TGTGCCAGCAGCCCCGTGGGCAGGTGGGGGGAAAAACTGTTTTTT	CASSPVGRWGEKLFF
TRBV28	-	-	TRBJ2-6	TGTGCCAGCAGTTTAACAGGCCCTGGGGCCAACGTCCTGACTTTC	CASSLTGPGANVLTF
TRBV4-2	-	TRBD2	TRBJ2-1	TGTGCCAGCAGCCAAGATCAGGTTTTCGGCGGGAGCGGGGATGAGCAGTTCTTC	CASSQDQVFGGSGDEQFF
TRBV6-1	-	-	TRBJ1-2	TGTGCCAGCACCGAAGATTGGGGTGGCTACACCTTC	CASTEDWGGYTF
TRBV7-8	-	TRBD2	TRBJ2-2	TGTGCCAGCAGCTTACTTTTAAGCGGGAGGGGGACCGGGGAGCTGTTTTTT	CASSLLLSGRGTGELFF
TRBV4-3	-	-	TRBJ1-2	TGCGCCAGCAGCCCCGGGCATAGGGGAAACTATGGCTACACCTTC	CASSPGHRGNYGYTF
TRBV18	-	-	TRBJ2-1	TGTGCCAGCTCACCACCTAGTACCTACAATGAGCAGTTCTTC	CASSPPSTYNEQFF
TRBV28	-	-	TRBJ2-7	TGTGCCAGCAGTTTAGATAGAAATGCCTACGAGCAGTACTTC	CASSLDRNAYEQYF
TRBV7-3	once	-	TRBJ2-3	TGTGCCAGCAGCTTCGGCCTGAGAGATACGCAGTATTTT	CASSFGLRDTQYF
TRBV19	-	TRBD1	TRBJ1-5	TGTGCCAGTAGTGCCAGGGACAGGGGTGACCAGCCCCAGCATTTT	CASSARDRGDQPQHF